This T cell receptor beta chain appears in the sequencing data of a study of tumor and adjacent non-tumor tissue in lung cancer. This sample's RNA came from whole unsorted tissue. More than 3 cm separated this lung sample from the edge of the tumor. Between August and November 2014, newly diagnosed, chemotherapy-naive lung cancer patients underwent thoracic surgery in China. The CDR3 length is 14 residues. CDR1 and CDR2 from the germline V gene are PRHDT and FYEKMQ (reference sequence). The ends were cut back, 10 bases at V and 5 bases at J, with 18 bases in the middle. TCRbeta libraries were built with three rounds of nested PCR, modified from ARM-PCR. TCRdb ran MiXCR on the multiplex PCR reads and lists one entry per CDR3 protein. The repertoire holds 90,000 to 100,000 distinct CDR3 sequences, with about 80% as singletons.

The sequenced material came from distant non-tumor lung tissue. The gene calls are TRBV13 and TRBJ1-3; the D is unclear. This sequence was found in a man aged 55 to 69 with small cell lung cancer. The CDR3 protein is CAILGRGSRNTIYF. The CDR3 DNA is TGTGCCATCCTTGGTCGGGGATCTCGAAACACCATATATTTT.